This record covers a single TCR beta chain. This record comes from a study of graft-versus-host responses after intestinal transplantation. The study's findings and limits: After transplant, early declines in HvG clones were associated with peak levels of circulating GvH clones.

Repertoires were generated with immunoSEQ multiplex PCR, while TCRdb's copy carries only in-frame clones and drops some. The sample shows 6,500 to 7,500 clones, 30% to 40% of them seen only once. Labeling with CFSE marked 200,000 or so responder cells, which were plated with 200,000 or so irradiated, violet-dye-labeled stimulator cells. The V gene's germline CDR1 is SEHNR and CDR2 FQNEAQ (reference sequence). CDR3 length: 18 amino acids. The ends were cut back, 4 bases at V and 1 base at J, with 19 bases in the middle. Sequenced material: alloreactive CD8+ T cells from a mixed lymphocyte reaction culture, taken before transplantation. Documented subset: CFSE-low proliferating T cells sorted from roughly six-day pre-transplant mixed lymphocyte reaction (GvH or HvG direction). The origin of this receptor is a human patient who was an organ donor for intestinal transplantation. V usage is TRBV7-9 and J usage is TRBJ2-2, with D perhaps matching TRBD2 (5 bases). For the CDR3, the DNA is TGTGCCAGCAGCTACCCTAATTACACGGGGAGGAACACCGGGGAGCTGTTTTTT. Translated, it gives CASSYPNYTGRNTGELFF.